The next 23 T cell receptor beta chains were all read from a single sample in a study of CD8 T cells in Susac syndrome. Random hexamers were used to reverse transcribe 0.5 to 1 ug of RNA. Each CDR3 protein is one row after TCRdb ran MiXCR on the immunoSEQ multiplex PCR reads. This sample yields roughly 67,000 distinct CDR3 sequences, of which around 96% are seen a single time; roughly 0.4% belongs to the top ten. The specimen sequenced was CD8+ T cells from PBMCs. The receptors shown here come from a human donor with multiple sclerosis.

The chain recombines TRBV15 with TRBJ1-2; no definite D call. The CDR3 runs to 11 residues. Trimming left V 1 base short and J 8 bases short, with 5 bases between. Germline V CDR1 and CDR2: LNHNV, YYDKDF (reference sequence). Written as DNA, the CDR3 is TGTGCCACCAGCAGAGGTGACGGCTACACCTTC. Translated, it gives CATSRGDGYTF.

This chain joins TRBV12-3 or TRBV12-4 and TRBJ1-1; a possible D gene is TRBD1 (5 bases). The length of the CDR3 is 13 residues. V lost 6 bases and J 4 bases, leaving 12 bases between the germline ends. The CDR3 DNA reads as TGTGCCAGCAGCCTAGGGGAGCGCACTGAAGCTTTCTTT. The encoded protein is CASSLGERTEAFF.

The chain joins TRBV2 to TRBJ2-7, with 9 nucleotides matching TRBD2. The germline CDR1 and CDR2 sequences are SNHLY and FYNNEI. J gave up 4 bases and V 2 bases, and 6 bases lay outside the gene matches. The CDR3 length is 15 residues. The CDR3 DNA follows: TGTGCCAGCAGTGAACTAGCGGGGTTTCGATACGAGCAGTACTTC. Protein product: CASSELAGFRYEQYF. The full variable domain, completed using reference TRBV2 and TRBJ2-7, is EPEVTQTPSHQVTQMGQEVILRCVPISNHLYFYWYRQILGQKVEFLVSFYNNEISEKSEIFDDQFSVERPDGSNFTLKIRSTKLEDSAMYFCASSELAGFRYEQYFGPGTRLTVT.

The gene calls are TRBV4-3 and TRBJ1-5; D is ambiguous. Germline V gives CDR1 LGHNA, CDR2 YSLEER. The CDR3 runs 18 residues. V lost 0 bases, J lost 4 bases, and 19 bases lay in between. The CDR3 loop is CASSQELGISSGNQPQHF. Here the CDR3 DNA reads TGCGCCAGCAGCCAAGAACTCGGGATAAGTAGCGGGAATCAGCCCCAGCATTTT.

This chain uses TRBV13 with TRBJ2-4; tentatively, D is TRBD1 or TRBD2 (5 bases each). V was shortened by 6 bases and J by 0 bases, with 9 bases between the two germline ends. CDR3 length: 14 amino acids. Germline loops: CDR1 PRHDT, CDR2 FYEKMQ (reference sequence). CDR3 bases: TGTGCCAGCAGTGTCGGGACAGCCAAAAACATTCAGTACTTC. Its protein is CASSVGTAKNIQYF.

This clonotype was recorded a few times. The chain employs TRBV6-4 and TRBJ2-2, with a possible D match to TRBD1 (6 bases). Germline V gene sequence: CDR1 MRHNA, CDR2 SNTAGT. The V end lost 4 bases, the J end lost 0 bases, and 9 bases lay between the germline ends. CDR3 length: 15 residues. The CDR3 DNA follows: TGTGCCAGCAGTGTTGAGGGGGCGAACACCGGGGAGCTGTTTTTT. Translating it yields CASSVEGANTGELFF.

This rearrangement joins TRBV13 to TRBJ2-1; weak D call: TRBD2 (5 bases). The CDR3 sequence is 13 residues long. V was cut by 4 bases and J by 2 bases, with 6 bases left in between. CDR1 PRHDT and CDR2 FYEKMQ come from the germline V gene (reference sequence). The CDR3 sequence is CASSSGTYNEQFF. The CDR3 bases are TGTGCCAGCAGCTCGGGAACCTACAATGAGCAGTTCTTC.

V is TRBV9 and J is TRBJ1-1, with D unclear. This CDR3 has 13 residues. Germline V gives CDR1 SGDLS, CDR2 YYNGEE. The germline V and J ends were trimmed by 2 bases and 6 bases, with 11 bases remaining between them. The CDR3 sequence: CASSVAGVAEAFF. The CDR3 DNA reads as TGTGCCAGCAGCGTGGCAGGTGTAGCTGAAGCTTTCTTT.

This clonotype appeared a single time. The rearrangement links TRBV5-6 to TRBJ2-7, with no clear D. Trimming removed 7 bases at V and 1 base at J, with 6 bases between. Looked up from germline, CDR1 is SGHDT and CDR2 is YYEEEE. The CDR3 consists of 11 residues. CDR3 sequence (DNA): TGTGCCAGCGGGATTTCCTACGAGCAGTACTTC. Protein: CASGISYEQYF.

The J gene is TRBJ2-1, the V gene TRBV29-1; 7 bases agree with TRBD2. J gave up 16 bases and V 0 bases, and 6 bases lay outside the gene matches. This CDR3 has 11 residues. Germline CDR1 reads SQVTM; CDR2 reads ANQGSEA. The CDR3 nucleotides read TGCAGCGTTGAAGATCGAAGCGGGGTCTTCTTC. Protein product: CSVEDRSGVFF.

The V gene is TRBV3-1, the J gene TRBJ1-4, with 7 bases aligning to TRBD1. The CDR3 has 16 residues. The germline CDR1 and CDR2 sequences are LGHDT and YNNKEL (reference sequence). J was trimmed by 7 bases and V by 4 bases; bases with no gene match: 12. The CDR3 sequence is CASSPGEGQDREKLFF. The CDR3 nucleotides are TGTGCCAGCAGCCCCGGAGAAGGACAGGATCGTGAAAAACTGTTTTTT.

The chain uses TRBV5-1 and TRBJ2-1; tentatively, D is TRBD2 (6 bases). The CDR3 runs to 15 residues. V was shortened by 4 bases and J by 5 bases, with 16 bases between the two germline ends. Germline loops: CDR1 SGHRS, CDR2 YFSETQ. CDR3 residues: CASSPRRREDNEQFF. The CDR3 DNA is TGCGCCAGCAGCCCCCGGAGAAGGGAGGACAATGAGCAGTTCTTC.

CDR3 coding DNA: TGTGCCAGCTCAGGCTGGCCCAGGGAGCCCTACAATGAGCAGTTCTTC. Its protein product is CASSGWPREPYNEQFF. The rearrangement uses TRBV7-9 and TRBJ2-1, with D perhaps being TRBD1 or TRBD2 (5 bases each). The CDR3 runs to 16 residues. The V gene lost 8 bases and the J gene lost 2 bases, with 19 bases spanning the gap. Germline V lookup: CDR1 SEHNR, CDR2 FQNEAQ (reference sequence).

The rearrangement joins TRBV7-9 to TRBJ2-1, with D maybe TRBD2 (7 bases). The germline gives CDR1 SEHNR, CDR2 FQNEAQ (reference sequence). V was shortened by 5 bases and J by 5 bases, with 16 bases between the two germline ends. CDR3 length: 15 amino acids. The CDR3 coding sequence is TGTGCCAGCAGCCCAAAGGGGGAGGGCAACAATGAGCAGTTCTTC. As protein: CASSPKGEGNNEQFF.

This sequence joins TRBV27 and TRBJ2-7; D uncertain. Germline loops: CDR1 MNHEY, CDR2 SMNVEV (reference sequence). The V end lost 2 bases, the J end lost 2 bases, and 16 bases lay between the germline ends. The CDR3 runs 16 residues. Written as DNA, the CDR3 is TGTGCCAGCAGTTTAACCCCCCTGACACCGGCCTACGAGCAGTACTTC. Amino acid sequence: CASSLTPLTPAYEQYF.

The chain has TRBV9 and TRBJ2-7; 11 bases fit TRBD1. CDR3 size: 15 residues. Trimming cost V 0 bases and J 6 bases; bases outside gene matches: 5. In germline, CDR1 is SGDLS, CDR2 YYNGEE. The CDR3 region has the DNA TGTGCCAGCAGCGTAGTCGGGACAGGGGGGTCCGAGCAGTACTTC. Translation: CASSVVGTGGSEQYF.

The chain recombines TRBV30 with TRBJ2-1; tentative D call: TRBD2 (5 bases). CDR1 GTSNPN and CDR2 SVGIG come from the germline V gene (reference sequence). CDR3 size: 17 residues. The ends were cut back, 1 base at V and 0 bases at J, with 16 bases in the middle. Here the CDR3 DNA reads TGTGCCTGGAGTGCCCACGGGCTAGGGAGCTCCTACAATGAGCAGTTCTTC. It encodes CAWSAHGLGSSYNEQFF.

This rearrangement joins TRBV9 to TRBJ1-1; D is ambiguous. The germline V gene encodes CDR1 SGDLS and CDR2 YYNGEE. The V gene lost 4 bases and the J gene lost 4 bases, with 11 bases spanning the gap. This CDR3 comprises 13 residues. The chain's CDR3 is CASSISLGTEAFF. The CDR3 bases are TGTGCCAGCAGCATCTCTCTTGGCACTGAAGCTTTCTTT.

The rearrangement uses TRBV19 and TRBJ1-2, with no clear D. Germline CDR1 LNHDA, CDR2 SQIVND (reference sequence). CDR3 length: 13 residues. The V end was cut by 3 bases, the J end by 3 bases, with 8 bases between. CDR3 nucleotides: TGTGCCAGTAGTATTAGTTGGGACTATGGCTACACCTTC. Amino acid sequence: CASSISWDYGYTF.

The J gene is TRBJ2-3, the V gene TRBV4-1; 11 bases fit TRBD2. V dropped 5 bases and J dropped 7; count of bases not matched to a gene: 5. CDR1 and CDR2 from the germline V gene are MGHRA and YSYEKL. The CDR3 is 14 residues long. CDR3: CASSLTSGSNTQYF. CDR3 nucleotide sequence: TGCGCCAGCAGCTTAACTAGCGGGAGTAATACGCAGTATTTT.

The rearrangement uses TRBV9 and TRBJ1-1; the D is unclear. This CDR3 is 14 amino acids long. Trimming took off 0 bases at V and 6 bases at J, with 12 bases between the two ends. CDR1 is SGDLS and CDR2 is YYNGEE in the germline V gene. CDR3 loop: CASSVVGPGAEAFF. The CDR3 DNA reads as TGTGCCAGCAGCGTAGTCGGCCCGGGCGCTGAAGCTTTCTTT.

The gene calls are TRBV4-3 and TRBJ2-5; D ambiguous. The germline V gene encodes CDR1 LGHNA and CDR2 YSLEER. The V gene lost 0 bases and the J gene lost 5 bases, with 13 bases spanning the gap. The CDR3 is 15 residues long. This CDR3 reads CASSQDWTRYETQYF. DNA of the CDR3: TGCGCCAGCAGCCAAGATTGGACCCGTTATGAGACCCAGTACTTC.

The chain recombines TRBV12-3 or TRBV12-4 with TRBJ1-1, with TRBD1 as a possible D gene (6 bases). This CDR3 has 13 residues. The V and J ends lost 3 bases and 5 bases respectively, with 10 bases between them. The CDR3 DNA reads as TGTGCCAGCAGTTTGGCTCAGGGGACTGAAGCTTTCTTT. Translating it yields CASSLAQGTEAFF.